A single sample gave rise to the 8 T cell receptor beta chains below, sequenced in a study of molecular identifiers for immune sequencing clone quantification. From the PCR reads, TCRdb called clonotypes with MiXCR, one entry per CDR3 protein. The repertoire holds about 640,000 distinct CDR3 sequences, with just under 20% as singletons. Sequencing used naive CD8+ T cells from blood, with Jurkat cell RNA spiked in. Subset reported: FACS-sorted CD8+CD4-CCR7+CD45RA+ naive T cells. These receptors all stem from a human donor in good health. Some libraries in this study had Jurkat cell RNA spiked in.

This clonotype was seen at least ten times. The chain is built from TRBV2 and TRBJ2-7; D is ambiguous. Per germline, CDR1 SNHLY and CDR2 FYNNEI. The length of the CDR3 is 14 residues. V was cut by 6 bases and J by 0 bases, with 12 bases left in between. Here the CDR3 reads CASRGPRSSYEQYF. Written as DNA, the CDR3 is TGTGCCAGCAGAGGTCCCAGAAGCTCCTACGAGCAGTACTTC.

This clonotype was counted a few times. The gene calls are TRBV4-3 and TRBJ1-4; D is unclear. The V gene lost 3 bases and the J gene lost 7 bases, with 18 bases spanning the gap. Germline V gene data show CDR1 as LGHNA and CDR2 as YSLEER. This CDR3 has 16 residues. For the CDR3, the DNA is TGCGCCAGCAGCCAGGGAGGCGGTAATTGGGTTGAAAAACTGTTTTTT. It translates to CASSQGGGNWVEKLFF.

This clonotype has at least ten counts. The V gene is TRBV21-1, the J gene TRBJ1-3. TRBV21-1 is designated a pseudogene. The CDR3 loop spans 14 amino acids. The CDR3 DNA sequence: TGTGCCAGCAGCAAACTGGATTTGTACGACACCATATATTTT. Protein sequence: CASSKLDLYDTIYF.

Many counts were recorded for this clonotype. This chain joins TRBV5-1 and TRBJ1-1; TRBD1 matches at 7 bases. The CDR3 is 11 amino acids. The J segment lost 11 bases and the V segment lost 7 bases, leaving 8 bases of the junction unmatched. The germline V gene has CDR1 SGHRS and CDR2 YFSETQ. The CDR3 sequence: CASQQGMRAFF. CDR3 in DNA: TGCGCCAGCCAACAGGGGATGCGGGCTTTCTTT.

This chain joins TRBV11-2 and TRBJ2-7; D not certain. The V and J ends lost 4 bases and 3 bases respectively, with 16 bases between them. CDR3 length: 15 amino acids. Per germline, CDR1 SGHAT and CDR2 FQNNGV. CDR3 nucleotides: TGTGCCAGCAGCTCGGGTTCCCTGCCAGACTACGAGCAGTACTTC. This gives the protein CASSSGSLPDYEQYF.

This clonotype was counted a few times. A much larger clonotype is one base distant, so this may be a read error. The V and J genes are TRBV30 and TRBJ2-3; the D is unclear. The J call is uncertain, as TRBJ1-5 better fits the DNA end. CDR1 is GTSNPN and CDR2 is SVGIG in the germline V gene (reference sequence). The CDR3 has 17 amino acids. The CDR3 bases are TGTGCCTGGCGACCTGACTTGAGCGGGAGTCTCACAGATACGCAGCATTTT. As protein: CAWRPDLSGSLTDTQHF.

This clonotype was detected ten times or more. V and J are TRBV5-1 and TRBJ2-6; D is unresolved. Germline V gene sequence: CDR1 SGHRS, CDR2 YFSETQ. Trimming took 1 base from V and 3 from J, leaving 8 bases between them. The CDR3 spans 15 residues. This chain's CDR3 is CASSLYGSGANVLTF. For the CDR3, the DNA is TGCGCCAGCAGCTTGTACGGAAGTGGGGCCAACGTCCTGACTTTC.

The gene calls are TRBV6-2 or TRBV6-3 and TRBJ1-2; D uncertain. Trimming left V 3 bases short and J 5 bases short, with 16 bases between. CDR1 MNHEY and CDR2 SVGEGT come from the germline V gene. The CDR3 consists of 15 residues. The CDR3 sequence: CASSYRFGVQYGYTF. CDR3 coding DNA: TGTGCCAGCAGTTATAGATTTGGCGTTCAATATGGCTACACCTTC.